The rows below give T cell receptor beta chains drawn from one sample of a study of radiotherapy plus CTLA-4 blockade in lung cancer. Profiled with immunoSEQ multiplex PCR; TCRdb holds only in-frame clones, not every one. The data hold approximately 100,000 clones, with more than 75% observed a single time. Sequencing was performed on peripheral blood, taken from a patient treated with radiotherapy plus ipilimumab. The receptor set was obtained from a human donor with non-small cell lung cancer that progressed on radiotherapy plus ipilimumab. Some clones in this sample may be carry-over from other donors' samples. CDR3s include the opening cysteine and the closing phenylalanine or tryptophan. The D gene is left open where the match is weak. Rows may omit the clone size; those that give it use once, few, many or a size class.

abundance,v_gene,j_gene,d_gene,CDR3nt,CDR3aa
.,TRBV4-3,TRBJ2-1,TRBD2,TGCGCCAGCAGCCAAGGGGGCCTAGCGGGGAATGAGCAGTTCTTC,CASSQGGLAGNEQFF
.,TRBV10-3,TRBJ2-7,TRBD2,TGTGCCATCAGTGGAACCCGGGGGGGTGAGCAGTACTTC,CAISGTRGGEQYF
.,TRBV28,TRBJ2-7,TRBD2,TGTGCCAGCAGGACTAGCGGGGCCGACTCCTACGAGCAGTACTTC,CASRTSGADSYEQYF
.,TRBV9,TRBJ1-2,.,TGTGCCAGCAGCGTAGAAGCTGGGAACTATGGCTACACCTTC,CASSVEAGNYGYTF
.,TRBV11-2,TRBJ1-2,.,TGTGCCAGCAGCCCTGAAGGGTTCGGCTACACCTTC,CASSPEGFGYTF
.,TRBV10-3,TRBJ2-4,.,TGTGCCATCTCCCAAAGGGGGGGGGACGAAAACATTCAGTACTTC,CAISQRGGDENIQYF
.,TRBV4-1,TRBJ1-5,.,TGCGCCAGCAGTCCAAGGAGGACCGTCCATCAGCCCCAGCATTTT,CASSPRRTVHQPQHF
.,TRBV7-2,TRBJ1-3,TRBD1,TGTGCCAGCAGCTTAGTGGCAGGGGGTATAGGAAACACCATATATTTT,CASSLVAGGIGNTIYF
.,TRBV7-2,TRBJ1-1,TRBD1,TGTGCCAGCAGCTTAAGTTGGGGACAGGGAGTAAACACTGAAGCTTTCTTT,CASSLSWGQGVNTEAFF
.,TRBV19,TRBJ2-7,.,TGTGCCAGTACCCCCGGTGGGGGGCGCCCCTACGAGCAGTACTTC,CASTPGGGRPYEQYF
.,TRBV19,TRBJ1-1,TRBD1,TGTGCCAGTAGTTTAGGACAGGGGTCCACTGAAGCTTTCTTT,CASSLGQGSTEAFF
few,TRBV20-1,TRBJ2-1,.,TGCAGTGCTCTCGTTTCTCTTGAGCAGTTCTTC,CSALVSLEQFF
.,TRBV9,TRBJ1-5,.,TGTGCCAGCAGCGTAGAGGGATGGGAGGATCAGCCCCAGCATTTT,CASSVEGWEDQPQHF
.,TRBV5-1,TRBJ1-2,.,TGCGCCAGCAGCTTTGGAGGGTCGCGGGGCTACACCTTC,CASSFGGSRGYTF